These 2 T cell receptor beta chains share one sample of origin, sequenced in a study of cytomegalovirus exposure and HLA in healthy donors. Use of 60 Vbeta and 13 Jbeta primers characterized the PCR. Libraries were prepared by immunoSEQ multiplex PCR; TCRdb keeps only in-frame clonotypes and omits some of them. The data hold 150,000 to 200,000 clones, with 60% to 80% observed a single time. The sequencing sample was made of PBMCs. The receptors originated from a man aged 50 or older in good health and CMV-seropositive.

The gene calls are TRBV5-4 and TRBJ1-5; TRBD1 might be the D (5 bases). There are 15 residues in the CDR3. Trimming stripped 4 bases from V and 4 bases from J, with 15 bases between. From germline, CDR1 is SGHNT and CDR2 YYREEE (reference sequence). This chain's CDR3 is CASSPDGGGNQPQHF. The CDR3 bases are TGTGCCAGCAGCCCGGACGGGGGGGGTAATCAGCCCCAGCATTTT. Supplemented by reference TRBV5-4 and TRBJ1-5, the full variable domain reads ETGVTQSPTHLIKTRGQQVTLRCSSQSGHNTVSWYQQALGQGPQFIFQYYREEENGRGNFPPRFSGLQFPNYSSELNVNALELDDSALYLCASSPDGGGNQPQHFGDGTRLSIL.

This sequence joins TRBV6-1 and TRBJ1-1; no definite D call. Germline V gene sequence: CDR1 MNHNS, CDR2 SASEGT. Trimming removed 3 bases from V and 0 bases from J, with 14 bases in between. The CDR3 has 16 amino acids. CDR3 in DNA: TGTGCCAGCAGTGAGTACAATAAGAACATGAACACTGAAGCTTTCTTT. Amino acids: CASSEYNKNMNTEAFF.